Following are 18 T cell receptor beta chains from one sample sequenced in a study of T cells in tumors after PD-1 blockade. TCRdb's copy holds only in-frame clones and misses some; the assay was immunoSEQ multiplex PCR. Seen here are more than 50,000 clones, around 67% observed once, and the top ten hold about 4.5%. This specimen consisted of PBMCs, obtained after anti-PD-1 treatment. Receptors were obtained from a human donor with basal cell carcinoma.

This clone has more than one count but fewer than ten. V usage is TRBV20-1 and J usage is TRBJ2-7; perhaps TRBD2 as D (6 bases). The germline V gene has CDR1 DFQATT and CDR2 SNEGSKA (reference sequence). The V end was cut by 3 bases, the J end by 6 bases, with 9 bases between. The CDR3 is 11 amino acids. The CDR3 coding sequence is TGCAGTGCTAGGGGGACTGTCGAGCAGTACTTC. Protein product: CSARGTVEQYF.

There are a few counts of this clone. The V and J genes are TRBV6-4 and TRBJ1-2; D unclear. This CDR3 spans 11 amino acids. CDR1 is MRHNA and CDR2 is SNTAGT in the germline V gene. V lost 0 bases and J lost 8, with 4 bases in between. The CDR3 nucleotides are TGTGCCAGCAGTGACTCGAGCGGCTACACCTTC. This codes for CASSDSSGYTF.

This clone was detected only a few times. V usage is TRBV19 and J usage is TRBJ2-1; tentative D call: TRBD2 (5 bases). V gave up 6 bases and J gave up 3 bases, with 15 bases separating them. Germline lookup yields CDR1 LNHDA and CDR2 SQIVND (reference sequence). The CDR3 sequence is 15 residues long. CDR3 coding DNA: TGTGCCAGTAGACAAGCGGCTACCCACTACAATGAGCAGTTCTTC. Protein sequence: CASRQAATHYNEQFF.

The chain couples TRBV18 to TRBJ2-3; 9 nucleotides agree with TRBD1. J was trimmed by 10 bases and V by 2 bases; bases with no gene match: 16. Per germline, CDR1 KGHSH and CDR2 LQKENI. This CDR3 is built from 17 residues. The CDR3 DNA is TGTGCCAGCTCACCATTCCAGGGACAGGGCTTGATGGGTGCGCAGTATTTT. It is translated as CASSPFQGQGLMGAQYF.

V is TRBV6-5 and J is TRBJ2-1; D is ambiguous. The CDR3 contains 15 residues. CDR1 and CDR2 from the germline V gene are MNHEY and SVGAGI. The V and J ends lost 7 bases and 4 bases respectively, with 17 bases between them. CDR3 coding DNA: TGTGCCAGCACCCCGAGCGAAAGGTCTTACAATGAGCAGTTCTTC. It yields the protein CASTPSERSYNEQFF.

The CDR3 reads CASSLLGAGANVLTF. The CDR3 bases are TGCGCCAGCAGCTTGTTGGGTGCTGGGGCCAACGTCCTGACTTTC. V usage is TRBV5-1 and J usage is TRBJ2-6, with D hard to call. This CDR3 comprises 15 residues. Germline CDR1 reads SGHRS; CDR2 reads YFSETQ. V dropped 1 base and J dropped 2 bases, with 7 bases sitting between them.

The V call is TRBV5-5, the J call TRBJ2-7; D remains ambiguous. The CDR3 consists of 13 residues. The germline V gene has CDR1 SGHKS and CDR2 YYEKEE (reference sequence). Trimming shortened V by 1 base and J by 3 bases, and 8 bases separated the two germline ends. The CDR3 protein is CASSLSWGYEQYF. The CDR3 DNA sequence: TGTGCCAGCAGCTTGTCCTGGGGCTACGAGCAGTACTTC.

The genes are TRBV27 and TRBJ2-7; 13 bases align to TRBD2. The CDR3 runs to 15 residues. Germline lookup yields CDR1 MNHEY and CDR2 SMNVEV (reference sequence). V lost 6 bases, J lost 4 bases, and 6 bases stayed unmatched. CDR3 sequence reads: CASRPGTSGVYEQYF. The CDR3 nucleotides read TGTGCCAGCAGACCAGGGACTAGCGGGGTGTACGAGCAGTACTTC.

The V and J genes are TRBV4-1 and TRBJ1-4, with D possibly being TRBD1 (5 bases). The ends were cut back, 4 bases at V and 5 bases at J, with 14 bases in the middle. The CDR3 extends over 15 amino acids. Germline values: CDR1 MGHRA, CDR2 YSYEKL. The CDR3 DNA reads as TGCGCCAGCAGCCTCAGACAGAGAGTAAATGAAAAACTGTTTTTT. This sequence encodes CASSLRQRVNEKLFF.

The table lists this clone with a count of one. The chain is built from TRBV6-5 and TRBJ2-1; TRBD2 aligns across 10 bases. CDR1 is MNHEY and CDR2 is SVGAGI in the germline V gene. The CDR3 covers 14 residues. V shed 4 bases, J shed 8 bases, and the junction held 5 bases outside the gene matches. CDR3 coding DNA: TGTGCCAGCAGTTCCTGGACTAGCGGCGATGAGCAGTTCTTC. It is translated as CASSSWTSGDEQFF.

The chain combines TRBV2 with TRBJ2-2, with 8 nucleotides matching TRBD1. V trimming: 6 bases; J trimming: 3 bases; junction bases outside the gene matches: 6. Looked up from germline, CDR1 is SNHLY and CDR2 is FYNNEI. The CDR3 loop spans 15 amino acids. In DNA form, the CDR3 reads TGTGCCAGCAGAAGCCAGGGGGCGTACACCGGGGAGCTGTTTTTT. Amino acid sequence: CASRSQGAYTGELFF.

The rearrangement joins TRBV18 to TRBJ1-2; 9 bases fit TRBD1. Trimming removed 3 bases from V and 3 bases from J; junction bases left unmatched: 8. The CDR3 has 16 amino acids. CDR1 KGHSH and CDR2 LQKENI come from the germline V gene. CDR3 DNA: TGTGCCAGCTCACCGACAGGGGGGAATGGGGACTATGGCTACACCTTC. It codes for CASSPTGGNGDYGYTF.

The rearrangement joins TRBV30 to TRBJ1-5, with 11 bases aligning to TRBD1. CDR3 size: 20 residues. Per germline, CDR1 GTSNPN and CDR2 SVGIG (reference sequence). Unmatched junction bases numbered 13, after V lost 0 bases and J lost 0 bases. CDR3 coding DNA: TGTGCCTGGAGTGTACCGTGGACAGGGGGCCTTATAAATAGCAATCAGCCCCAGCATTTT. It is translated as CAWSVPWTGGLINSNQPQHF. The whole variable domain, remainder taken from reference TRBV30 and TRBJ1-5, is SQTIHQWPATLVQPVGSPLSLECTVEGTSNPNLYWYRQAAGRGLQLLFYSVGIGQISSEVPQNLSASRPQDRQFILSSKKLLLSDSGFYLCAWSVPWTGGLINSNQPQHFGDGTRLSIL.

The chain carries TRBV25-1 and TRBJ1-3; weak D call: TRBD1 (5 bases). CDR3 size: 15 residues. Germline V lookup: CDR1 MGHDK, CDR2 SYGVNS. The ends were cut back, 5 bases at V and 5 bases at J, with 16 bases in the middle. CDR3 DNA sequence: TGTGCCAGCAGTAAAACAGGAAATATTCGAAACACCATATATTTT. It encodes CASSKTGNIRNTIYF.

The chain has TRBV9 and TRBJ2-5; TRBD2 might be the D (5 bases). Trimming took 2 bases from V and 4 from J, leaving 12 bases between them. This CDR3 region has 14 residues. Germline-derived CDR1 and CDR2 are SGDLS and YYNGEE. The CDR3 nucleotides read TGTGCCAGCAGCGTGGGAGCGCCCGTAGAGACCCAGTACTTC. It translates to CASSVGAPVETQYF.

This clone was observed a single time. The chain has TRBV5-1 and TRBJ1-5; TRBD1 might be the D (6 bases). The CDR3 runs to 14 residues. The germline CDR1 and CDR2 sequences are SGHRS and YFSETQ. The ends were cut back, 5 bases at V and 8 bases at J, with 17 bases in the middle. CDR3 protein: CASRTGPYLEPQHF. The DNA of the CDR3 is TGCGCCAGCAGAACAGGGCCCTATTTGGAGCCCCAGCATTTT.

The chain links TRBV5-8 to TRBJ1-1, with a weak D call TRBD1 (6 bases). Trimming pared 0 bases from V and 6 bases from J, leaving 12 bases between. Germline CDR1 and CDR2: SGHTS and YDEGEE. The CDR3 length is 14 residues. CDR3 DNA: TGTGCCAGCAGCTTGGAAGGGGGGCCCGCTGAAGCTTTCTTT. It yields the protein CASSLEGGPAEAFF. The full variable domain, completed using reference TRBV5-8 and TRBJ1-1, is EAGVTQSPTHLIKTRGQQATLRCSPISGHTSVYWYQQALGLGLQFLLWYDEGEERNRGNFPPRFSGRQFPNYSSELNVNALELEDSALYLCASSLEGGPAEAFFGQGTRLTVV.

The CDR3 loop reads CASSQHSSAGGITEAFF. CDR3 sequence (DNA): TGTGCCAGCAGCCAGCATTCCTCAGCAGGGGGAATCACTGAAGCTTTCTTT. The chain employs TRBV3-1 (or the pseudogene TRBV3-2) and TRBJ1-1, with 7 bases matching TRBD1. This CDR3 region has 17 residues. CDR1 and CDR2 from the germline V gene are LGHDT and YNNKEL (reference sequence). The V segment lost 3 bases and the J segment 4 bases; nucleotides outside the gene matches: 14.